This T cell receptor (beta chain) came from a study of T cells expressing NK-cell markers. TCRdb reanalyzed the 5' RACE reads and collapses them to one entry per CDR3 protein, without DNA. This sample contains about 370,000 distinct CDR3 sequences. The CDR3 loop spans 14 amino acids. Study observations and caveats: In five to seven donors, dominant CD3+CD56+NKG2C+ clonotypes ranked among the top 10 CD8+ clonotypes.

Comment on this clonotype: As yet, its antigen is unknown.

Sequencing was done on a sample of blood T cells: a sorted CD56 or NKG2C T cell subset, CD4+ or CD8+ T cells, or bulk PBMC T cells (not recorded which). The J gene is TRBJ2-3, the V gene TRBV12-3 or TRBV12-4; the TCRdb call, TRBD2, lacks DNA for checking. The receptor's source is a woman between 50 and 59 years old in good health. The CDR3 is CASSFPRRGDTQYF.